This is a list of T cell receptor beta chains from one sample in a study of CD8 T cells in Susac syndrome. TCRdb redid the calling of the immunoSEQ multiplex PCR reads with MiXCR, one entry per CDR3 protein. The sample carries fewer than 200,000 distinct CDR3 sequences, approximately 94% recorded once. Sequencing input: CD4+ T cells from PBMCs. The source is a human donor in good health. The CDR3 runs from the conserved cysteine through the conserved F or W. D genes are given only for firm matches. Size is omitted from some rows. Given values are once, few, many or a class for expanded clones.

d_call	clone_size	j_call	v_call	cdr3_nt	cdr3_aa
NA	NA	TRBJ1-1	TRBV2	TGTGCCAGCATACCGAGGATGAACACTGAAGCTTTCTTT	CASIPRMNTEAFF
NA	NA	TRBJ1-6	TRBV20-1	TGCAGTGCTAGTGGAGGATCACCCCTCCACTTT	CSASGGSPLHF
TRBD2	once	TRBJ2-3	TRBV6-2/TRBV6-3	TGTGCCAGCGGAAAGACTAGCGGGGTTCAGGGGCAGTATTTT	CASGKTSGVQGQYF
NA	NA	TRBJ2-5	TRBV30	TGTGCGCAGAGGGGGGCCCAAGAGACCCAGTACTTC	CAQRGAQETQYF
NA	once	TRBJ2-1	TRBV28	TGTGCCAGCAGTTCAGGAGGGCAGGACAATGAGCAGTTCTTC	CASSSGGQDNEQFF
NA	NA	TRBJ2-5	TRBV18	TGTGCCAGCTCCCAAATGGAGACCCAGTACTTC	CASSQMETQYF
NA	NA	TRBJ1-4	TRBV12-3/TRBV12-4	TGTGCCAGCAGTCCCGGAAGGGCAAAACTGTTTTTT	CASSPGRAKLFF
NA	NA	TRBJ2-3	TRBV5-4	TGTGCCAGCAGCTCTAGGGCTGGCACAGATACGCAGTATTTT	CASSSRAGTDTQYF
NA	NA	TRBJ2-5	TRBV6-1	TGTGCCAGCACCAGGTGGGGAAAGACCCAGTACTTC	CASTRWGKTQYF
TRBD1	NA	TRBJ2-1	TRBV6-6	TGTGCCAGCTGCGACAGGGCGGGTCTCAATGAGCAGTTCTTC	CASCDRAGLNEQFF
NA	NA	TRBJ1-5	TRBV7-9	TGTGCCAGCAGCCTCGGTGGAGGGGAGCTTCGGCCCCAGCATTTT	CASSLGGGELRPQHF
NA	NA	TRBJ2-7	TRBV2	TGTGCCAGCGCAAACTCGCCGGGCGTTAACCACGAGCAGTACTTC	CASANSPGVNHEQYF
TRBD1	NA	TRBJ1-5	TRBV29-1	TGCAGCGTTGTACAGGGGAGCAATCAGCCCCAGCATTTT	CSVVQGSNQPQHF
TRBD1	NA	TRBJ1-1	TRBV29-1	TGCAGCGTTACAGGGGCGGGGGTGAACACTGAAGCTTTCTTT	CSVTGAGVNTEAFF
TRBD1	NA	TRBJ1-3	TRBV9	TGTGCCAGCAGCGGTGGGACAGGCATATCTGGAAACACCATATATTTT	CASSGGTGISGNTIYF
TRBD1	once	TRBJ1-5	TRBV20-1	TGCAGTGCTAGAGAGGCCAGGGGGAACAATCAGCCCCAGCATTTT	CSAREARGNNQPQHF
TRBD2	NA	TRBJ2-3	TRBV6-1	TGTGCCAGCAGGGAGGTAGCGGGGAGCACAGATACGCAGTATTTT	CASREVAGSTDTQYF
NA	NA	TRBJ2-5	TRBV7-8	TGTGCCAGCAGCTTAGCCGGGATCCCAGGAAAAGAGACCCAGTACTTC	CASSLAGIPGKETQYF
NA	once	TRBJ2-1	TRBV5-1	TGCGCCAGCAGCTTGGCAGGGGTCGATCCTTTCAATGAGCAGTTCTTC	CASSLAGVDPFNEQFF
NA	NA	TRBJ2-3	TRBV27	TGTGCCAGCAGACCCCCTTGGGGTAGCGTCGGCGATACGCAGTATTTT	CASRPPWGSVGDTQYF
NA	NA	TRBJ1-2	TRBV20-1	TGCAGTGCCCCAGGATGGCAGTCCTATGGCTACACCTTC	CSAPGWQSYGYTF
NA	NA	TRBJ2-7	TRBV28	TGTGCCAGCCACCAGGGGGGAGGCTACGAGCAGTACTTC	CASHQGGGYEQYF
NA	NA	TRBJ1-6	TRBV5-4	TGTGCCAGCAGCCTCGGAGTTTCGGGCAATTCACCCCTCCACTTT	CASSLGVSGNSPLHF
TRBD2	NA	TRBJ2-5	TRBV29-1	TGCAGCGTTGCAACTAGCGGGGGGGGAGAGACCCAGTACTTC	CSVATSGGGETQYF
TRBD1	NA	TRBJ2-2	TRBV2	TGTGCCAGCAGTGACGACAGGGAAAACACCGGGGAGCTGTTTTTT	CASSDDRENTGELFF
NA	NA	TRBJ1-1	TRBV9	TGTGCCAGCAGCGTAGGGCCGCCCGGCCCGAACACTGAAGCTTTCTTT	CASSVGPPGPNTEAFF
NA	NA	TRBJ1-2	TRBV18	TGTGCCAGCTCACCGATACGGGACGGCAACTATGGCTACACCTTC	CASSPIRDGNYGYTF
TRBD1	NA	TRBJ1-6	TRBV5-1	TGCGCCAGCAGCCCGATGGGACAGGGGAGAACCCTCCACTTT	CASSPMGQGRTLHF
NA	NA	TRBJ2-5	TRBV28	TGTGCCAGCAGTTTCGGGGGAGTAGAGACCCAGTACTTC	CASSFGGVETQYF
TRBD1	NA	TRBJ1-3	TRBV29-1	TGCAGCGTTGAGGAGACAGGGACTGGAAACACCATATATTTT	CSVEETGTGNTIYF
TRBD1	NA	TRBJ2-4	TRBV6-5	TGTGCCAGCAGCCACCGGGACAGCAAAAACATTCAGTACTTC	CASSHRDSKNIQYF
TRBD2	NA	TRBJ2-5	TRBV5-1	TGCGCCAGCAGCTTGGGTGGGACTAGGGAAGAGACCCAGTACTTC	CASSLGGTREETQYF
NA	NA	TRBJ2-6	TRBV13	TGTGCCAGCAGCAAACACAGGGCCTCTGGGGCCAACGTCCTGACTTTC	CASSKHRASGANVLTF
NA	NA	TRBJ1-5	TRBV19	TGTGCCAGTAGTATAGATCTCGGACGGCGAGGTGTGGGGAATATTAGGCCCCAGCATTTT	CASSIDLGRRGVGNIRPQHF
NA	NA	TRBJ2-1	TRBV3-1	TGTGCCAGCAGCCTGCGGACGGATTACAATGAGCAGTTCTTC	CASSLRTDYNEQFF
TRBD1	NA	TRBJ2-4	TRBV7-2	TGTGCCAGCAGCCCAGGGGGCCGTCTTCCCAAAAACATTCAGTACTTC	CASSPGGRLPKNIQYF
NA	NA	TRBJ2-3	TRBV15	TGTGCCACCAGCAGAGACCCTCACCGCACAGATACGCAGTATTTT	CATSRDPHRTDTQYF
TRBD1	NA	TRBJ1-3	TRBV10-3	TGTGCCATAAGTCCGGACAGGGTCCCTGGAAACACCATATATTTT	CAISPDRVPGNTIYF
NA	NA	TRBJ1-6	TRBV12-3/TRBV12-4	TGTGCCAGCAGGGTATTTAATGATAATTCACCCCTCCACTTT	CASRVFNDNSPLHF
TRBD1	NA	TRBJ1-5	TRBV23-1	TGCGCCAGCAGTCCGACGGGACAGGAAAGCAATCAGCCCCAGCATTTT	CASSPTGQESNQPQHF
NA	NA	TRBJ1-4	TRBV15	TGTGCCACCAGCGGGGGCAGGGTGCGTACAACTAATGAAAAACTGTTTTTT	CATSGGRVRTTNEKLFF
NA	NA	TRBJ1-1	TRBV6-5	TGTGCCAGCAGTTACTCGAGAGCGCAGGGGCAGGCGAACACTGAAGCTTTCTTT	CASSYSRAQGQANTEAFF
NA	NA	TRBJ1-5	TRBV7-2	TGTGCCAGCAGCCCAAACCCGGCCGGCAATCAGCCCCAGCATTTT	CASSPNPAGNQPQHF
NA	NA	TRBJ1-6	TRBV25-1	TGTGCCAGCAGAGAGCCGGGGCCCTATAATTCACCCCTCCACTTT	CASREPGPYNSPLHF
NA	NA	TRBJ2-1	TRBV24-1	TGTGCCACCAGTGACGCTACCGGGACGAATTACAATGAGCAGTTCTTC	CATSDATGTNYNEQFF
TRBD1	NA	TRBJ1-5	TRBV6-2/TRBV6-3	TGTGCCAGCAGTTACAGGGCAGGGGGCGTTCAGCCCCAGCATTTT	CASSYRAGGVQPQHF
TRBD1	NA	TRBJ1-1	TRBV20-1	TGCAGTGCCACCCCTGCGACAGGGGCGAACACTGAAGCTTTCTTT	CSATPATGANTEAFF
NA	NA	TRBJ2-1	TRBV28	TGTGCCAGCAGGCGCGGACAGAGTGAGCAGTTCTTC	CASRRGQSEQFF